The rows below give T cell receptor beta chains drawn from one sample of a study of blood T cell repertoires in COVID-19. TCRdb's copy holds only in-frame clones and misses some; the assay was immunoSEQ multiplex PCR. The table includes approximately 160,000 clones, approximately 80% detected once. Sequencing was done on a sample of peripheral blood. These TCRs come from an elderly woman with active or convalescent COVID-19. CDR3s leave out the opening cysteine and the closing phenylalanine or tryptophan.

V: TRBV6-1; CDR3: ASSEAASRGGYT
V: TRBV2; CDR3: ASSPDSPEAF
V: TRBV5-8; CDR3: ASSPRAAAWGYT
V: TRBV7-8; CDR3: ASSYNRGPNQPQH
V: TRBV5-1; CDR3: ASSLGTGRGEKLF
V: TRBV19; CDR3: ASSIAENQPQH
V: TRBV7-7; CDR3: ASSLGTTNTGELF
V: TRBV7-8; CDR3: ASSLQTNTQY
V: TRBV4-1; CDR3: ASSQDITGGWEKLF
V: TRBV4-3; CDR3: ASSQVPGGASGELF
V: TRBV6-5; CDR3: ASIRTGNTGELF
V: TRBV7-2; CDR3: ASSSRTSGAFSTDTQY
V: TRBV11-3; CDR3: ASSSRDYEQY
V: TRBV7-2; CDR3: ASSLGLAGGRWEQY
V: TRBV28; CDR3: ASSSSGTVNANYGYT
V: TRBV21-1; CDR3: ASSKVGGRSNQPQH
V: TRBV5-6; CDR3: ASSSWTGGGTEAF
V: TRBV20-1; CDR3: SASLAPASGVNNLYEQY
V: TRBV5-6; CDR3: ASSLRGLAGKTSTDTQY
V: TRBV5-5; CDR3: ASSYQSTDTQY